The rows below give T cell receptor beta chains drawn from one sample of a study of T cell responses to AZD1222 COVID-19 vaccine. Libraries were prepared by immunoSEQ multiplex PCR; TCRdb keeps only in-frame clonotypes and omits some of them. The sample contains fewer than 200,000 clones, roughly 92% of which appear only once. The sample consisted of peripheral blood, taken on day 0 of AZD1222 vaccination. These receptors were taken from an adult in good health. CDR3s include the opening cysteine and the closing phenylalanine or tryptophan. Each record gives: J gene, clone size, D gene, V gene, CDR3 protein, CDR3 DNA. D genes are given only for firm matches. Some rows mark clone size as missing; the rest say once, few, many or name a class of expanded clone.

j_gene: TRBJ2-1
abundance: .
d_gene: .
v_gene: TRBV7-2
CDR3aa: CASSGGADSYNEQFF
CDR3nt: TGTGCCAGCAGCGGCGGGGCGGATTCCTACAATGAGCAGTTCTTC

j_gene: TRBJ1-2
abundance: .
d_gene: .
v_gene: TRBV28
CDR3aa: CASRLTGGGGGYTF
CDR3nt: TGTGCCAGCAGACTAACCGGGGGGGGTGGTGGCTACACCTTC

j_gene: TRBJ2-1
abundance: .
d_gene: .
v_gene: TRBV7-2
CDR3aa: CASSAVATGIHYNEQFF
CDR3nt: TGTGCCAGCAGCGCAGTGGCGACGGGGATCCATTACAATGAGCAGTTCTTC

j_gene: TRBJ2-3
abundance: .
d_gene: .
v_gene: TRBV7-8
CDR3aa: CASSLEYGLADTQYF
CDR3nt: TGTGCCAGCAGCTTAGAGTATGGACTCGCAGATACGCAGTATTTT

j_gene: TRBJ1-1
abundance: .
d_gene: .
v_gene: TRBV5-5
CDR3aa: CASSLSGRNTEAFF
CDR3nt: TGTGCCAGCAGCTTGTCGGGCCGGAACACTGAAGCTTTCTTT

j_gene: TRBJ2-7
abundance: .
d_gene: TRBD2
v_gene: TRBV14
CDR3aa: CASSQAGLAWYF
CDR3nt: TGTGCCAGCAGCCAAGCGGGACTAGCTTGGTACTTC

j_gene: TRBJ2-2
abundance: .
d_gene: TRBD1
v_gene: TRBV4-3
CDR3aa: CASSQEGDRGDGELFF
CDR3nt: TGCGCCAGCAGCCAAGAAGGGGACAGGGGGGACGGGGAGCTGTTTTTT

j_gene: TRBJ1-1
abundance: once
d_gene: TRBD1
v_gene: TRBV24-1
CDR3aa: CATSDLDRDTEAFF
CDR3nt: TGTGCCACCAGTGATTTGGACAGGGACACTGAAGCTTTCTTT

j_gene: TRBJ1-2
abundance: .
d_gene: TRBD1
v_gene: TRBV14
CDR3aa: CASSQEQGGYGYTF
CDR3nt: TGTGCCAGCAGCCAAGAGCAGGGGGGCTATGGCTACACCTTC

j_gene: TRBJ2-3
abundance: .
d_gene: .
v_gene: TRBV6-5
CDR3aa: CASSLGFPTDTQYF
CDR3nt: TGTGCCAGCAGCCTAGGGTTTCCCACAGATACGCAGTATTTT

j_gene: TRBJ1-2
abundance: .
d_gene: TRBD1
v_gene: TRBV7-9
CDR3aa: CASSSGTAPDGYTF
CDR3nt: TGTGCCAGCAGCTCTGGGACAGCGCCGGATGGCTACACCTTC

j_gene: TRBJ1-1
abundance: .
d_gene: .
v_gene: TRBV11-3
CDR3aa: CASSFSEGSSEAFF
CDR3nt: TGTGCCAGCAGCTTCTCGGAGGGGAGCTCTGAAGCTTTCTTT

j_gene: TRBJ2-5
abundance: .
d_gene: TRBD1
v_gene: TRBV7-9
CDR3aa: CASSFTGVPQETQYF
CDR3nt: TGTGCCAGCAGCTTCACAGGGGTCCCCCAAGAGACCCAGTACTTC

j_gene: TRBJ1-5
abundance: .
d_gene: .
v_gene: TRBV5-6
CDR3aa: CASSSNSGRGQPQHF
CDR3nt: TGTGCCAGCAGCTCTAACTCAGGCCGGGGTCAGCCCCAGCATTTT

j_gene: TRBJ1-4
abundance: .
d_gene: TRBD1
v_gene: TRBV7-9
CDR3aa: CASSSDRLNTEKLFF
CDR3nt: TGTGCCAGCAGCTCGGACAGGTTGAACACTGAAAAACTGTTTTTT

j_gene: TRBJ2-2
abundance: .
d_gene: .
v_gene: TRBV6-4
CDR3aa: CASSGNMETGELFF
CDR3nt: TGTGCCAGCAGTGGAAATATGGAAACCGGGGAGCTGTTTTTT

j_gene: TRBJ1-1
abundance: .
d_gene: .
v_gene: TRBV14
CDR3aa: CASSLYGGRGTEAFF
CDR3nt: TGTGCCAGCAGCCTATATGGGGGGCGAGGGACTGAAGCTTTCTTT

j_gene: TRBJ2-5
abundance: .
d_gene: .
v_gene: TRBV5-1
CDR3aa: CASSFGEVGGRETQYF
CDR3nt: TGCGCCAGCAGCTTTGGGGAGGTTGGAGGGCGAGAGACCCAGTACTTC

j_gene: TRBJ1-5
abundance: .
d_gene: .
v_gene: TRBV6-6
CDR3aa: CASSYVAQPQHF
CDR3nt: TGTGCCAGCAGTTACGTCGCTCAGCCCCAGCATTTT

j_gene: TRBJ2-1
abundance: .
d_gene: .
v_gene: TRBV5-4
CDR3aa: CASSLRGYNEQFF
CDR3nt: TGTGCCAGCAGCTTAAGGGGGTACAATGAGCAGTTCTTC

j_gene: TRBJ2-1
abundance: .
d_gene: TRBD2
v_gene: TRBV5-6
CDR3aa: CASSPGTSGSYNEQFF
CDR3nt: TGTGCCAGCAGCCCCGGGACTAGCGGTTCCTACAATGAGCAGTTCTTC

j_gene: TRBJ2-1
abundance: few
d_gene: .
v_gene: TRBV6-5
CDR3aa: CASREGIAVNEQFF
CDR3nt: TGTGCCAGCAGGGAGGGAATAGCAGTCAATGAGCAGTTCTTC

j_gene: TRBJ1-2
abundance: .
d_gene: TRBD1
v_gene: TRBV6-5
CDR3aa: CASSYSAQGGYGYTF
CDR3nt: TGTGCCAGCAGTTACTCGGCCCAGGGGGGCTATGGCTACACCTTC

j_gene: TRBJ2-1
abundance: .
d_gene: TRBD2
v_gene: TRBV28
CDR3aa: CASSFESGWSSGGSSYNEQFF
CDR3nt: TGTGCCAGCAGTTTCGAAAGCGGCTGGTCTAGCGGGGGGAGCTCCTACAATGAGCAGTTCTTC

j_gene: TRBJ2-1
abundance: .
d_gene: .
v_gene: TRBV5-4
CDR3aa: CASSRHPGDGEQFF
CDR3nt: TGTGCCAGCAGCCGTCATCCAGGGGACGGTGAGCAGTTCTTC

j_gene: TRBJ2-7
abundance: .
d_gene: .
v_gene: TRBV6-6
CDR3aa: CASSFDLLPSSYEQYF
CDR3nt: TGTGCCAGCAGTTTTGACCTTCTCCCGAGCTCCTACGAGCAGTACTTC

j_gene: TRBJ2-1
abundance: .
d_gene: .
v_gene: TRBV19
CDR3aa: CASSTYRAPTSNNEQFF
CDR3nt: TGTGCCAGTAGTACCTACCGAGCCCCGACTAGTAACAATGAGCAGTTCTTC

j_gene: TRBJ2-3
abundance: .
d_gene: .
v_gene: TRBV7-2
CDR3aa: CASSPRGIDTQYF
CDR3nt: TGTGCCAGCAGCCCCAGGGGTATAGATACGCAGTATTTT

j_gene: TRBJ1-2
abundance: .
d_gene: .
v_gene: TRBV5-1
CDR3aa: CASSWDISNYGYTF
CDR3nt: TGCGCCAGCAGCTGGGACATCTCTAACTATGGCTACACCTTC

j_gene: TRBJ1-1
abundance: .
d_gene: .
v_gene: TRBV19
CDR3aa: CASSIERGRVAFF
CDR3nt: TGTGCCAGTAGTATAGAGCGTGGGAGAGTGGCTTTCTTT

j_gene: TRBJ2-2
abundance: .
d_gene: .
v_gene: TRBV24-1
CDR3aa: CATSDEVLRELFF
CDR3nt: TGTGCCACCAGTGATGAAGTCCTCCGGGAGCTGTTTTTT

j_gene: TRBJ1-1
abundance: .
d_gene: .
v_gene: TRBV9
CDR3aa: CASSPEGWDTEAFF
CDR3nt: TGTGCCAGCAGCCCCGAGGGCTGGGACACTGAAGCTTTCTTT

j_gene: TRBJ1-5
abundance: .
d_gene: .
v_gene: TRBV28
CDR3aa: CASSGHQTRMPQHF
CDR3nt: TGTGCCAGCAGCGGACACCAGACCCGAATGCCCCAGCATTTT

j_gene: TRBJ1-5
abundance: .
d_gene: .
v_gene: TRBV15
CDR3aa: CATSRGNRQPQHF
CDR3nt: TGTGCCACCAGCAGGGGGAACCGACAGCCCCAGCATTTT

j_gene: TRBJ1-2
abundance: .
d_gene: .
v_gene: TRBV19
CDR3aa: CASTSEGEGYTF
CDR3nt: TGTGCCAGTACCTCAGAAGGGGAAGGCTACACCTTC

j_gene: TRBJ1-4
abundance: once
d_gene: .
v_gene: TRBV28
CDR3aa: CASAPSTNEKLFF
CDR3nt: TGTGCCAGCGCTCCCTCAACTAATGAAAAACTGTTTTTT

j_gene: TRBJ1-1
abundance: .
d_gene: .
v_gene: TRBV7-9
CDR3aa: CASSLGSLNTEAFF
CDR3nt: TGTGCCAGCAGCTTGGGTTCCCTGAACACTGAAGCTTTCTTT

j_gene: TRBJ2-4
abundance: .
d_gene: TRBD1
v_gene: TRBV9
CDR3aa: CASSVAGTGVDIQYF
CDR3nt: TGTGCCAGCAGCGTAGCTGGGACAGGGGTTGACATTCAGTACTTC

j_gene: TRBJ2-3
abundance: .
d_gene: .
v_gene: TRBV5-1
CDR3aa: CASSSGDTQYF
CDR3nt: TGCGCCAGCAGCTCCGGTGATACGCAGTATTTT

j_gene: TRBJ2-7
abundance: .
d_gene: TRBD1
v_gene: TRBV11-2
CDR3aa: CASSLSRDRTPYEQYF
CDR3nt: TGTGCCAGCAGCTTATCCCGGGACAGGACTCCCTACGAGCAGTACTTC

j_gene: TRBJ2-2
abundance: .
d_gene: .
v_gene: TRBV7-3
CDR3aa: CASSLQLNTGELFF
CDR3nt: TGTGCCAGCAGCTTACAGCTGAACACCGGGGAGCTGTTTTTT

j_gene: TRBJ1-4
abundance: .
d_gene: .
v_gene: TRBV7-9
CDR3aa: CASSLASTNEKLFF
CDR3nt: TGTGCCAGCAGCTTAGCCTCAACTAATGAAAAACTGTTTTTT

j_gene: TRBJ1-1
abundance: .
d_gene: .
v_gene: TRBV11-2
CDR3aa: CASSLGSGTEAFF
CDR3nt: TGTGCCAGCAGCTTAGGGTCGGGCACTGAAGCTTTCTTT

j_gene: TRBJ1-3
abundance: once
d_gene: .
v_gene: TRBV18
CDR3aa: CASSPKTSSGNTIYF
CDR3nt: TGTGCCAGCTCACCAAAGACGAGCTCTGGAAACACCATATATTTT

j_gene: TRBJ2-1
abundance: .
d_gene: TRBD1
v_gene: TRBV19
CDR3aa: CASRRDRVSYNEQFF
CDR3nt: TGTGCCAGTAGACGGGACAGGGTCTCCTACAATGAGCAGTTCTTC

j_gene: TRBJ1-1
abundance: .
d_gene: .
v_gene: TRBV18
CDR3aa: CASSPSRPTDTEAFF
CDR3nt: TGTGCCAGCTCACCGTCGAGACCCACGGACACTGAAGCTTTCTTT

j_gene: TRBJ2-1
abundance: .
d_gene: .
v_gene: TRBV2
CDR3aa: CASSEWVKQFF
CDR3nt: TGTGCCAGCAGTGAGTGGGTTAAGCAGTTCTTC